A single sample is the source of the 7 T cell receptor beta chains below, sequenced in a study of blood T cell repertoires in COVID-19 (dated by TCRdb to the early 2020s). Library preparation used the immunoSEQ multiplex PCR assay. Held by TCRdb, this immuneACCESS table contains in-frame sequences only and omits some clones. Under half of the omission traces to an unresolved V gene where checked; the cause of the rest is unknown. The sample includes fewer than 85,000 clones, with roughly 84% observed a single time. The biggest ten clones account for over 25% of the sample. The specimen sequenced was peripheral blood. The origin of the receptors is a human donor in a cohort sampled during active COVID-19.

The V call is TRBV5-6, the J call TRBJ2-1; 9 bases fit TRBD1. Germline-derived CDR1 and CDR2 are SGHDT and YYEEEE. Trimming removed 4 bases from V and 5 bases from J; junction bases left unmatched: 7. The CDR3 spans 15 residues. The CDR3 sequence is CASSQTGGKDNEQFF. The CDR3 DNA reads TGTGCCAGCAGCCAGACAGGGGGTAAGGACAATGAGCAGTTCTTC. The full variable domain, its missing parts supplied by reference TRBV5-6 and TRBJ2-1, is DAGVTQSPTHLIKTRGQQVTLRCSPKSGHDTVSWYQQALGQGPQFIFQYYEEEERQRGNFPDRFSGHQFPNYSSELNVNALLLGDSALYLCASSQTGGKDNEQFFGPGTRLTVL.

The chain links TRBV3-1 (or the pseudogene TRBV3-2) to TRBJ2-1, with D perhaps TRBD2 (6 bases). The ends were cut back, 1 base at V and 0 bases at J, with 10 bases in the middle. The CDR3 is made up of 16 amino acids. Germline V gene lookup returns CDR1 LGHDT and CDR2 YNNKEL (reference sequence). CDR3 nucleotides: TGTGCCAGCAGCCAAGTGGGGACTCCCTCCTACAATGAGCAGTTCTTC. It translates to CASSQVGTPSYNEQFF.

The chain couples TRBV12-3 or TRBV12-4 to TRBJ2-3; 7 bases agree with TRBD1. V shed 5 bases, J shed 8 bases, and the junction held 4 bases outside the gene matches. The CDR3 extends over 12 amino acids. The CDR3 reads CASSIQGVTQYF. The CDR3 region has the DNA TGTGCCAGCAGTATCCAGGGGGTTACGCAGTATTTT.

The gene calls are TRBV5-4 and TRBJ2-5; D possibly corresponds to TRBD2 (7 bases). Germline loops: CDR1 SGHNT, CDR2 YYREEE (reference sequence). CDR3 length equals 15 residues. Trimming cost V 5 bases and J 1 base, with 15 bases left between them. CDR3 DNA sequence: TGTGCCAGCAGTTTAGGGGGGGCAGGCCAAGAGACCCAGTACTTC. Encoded protein: CASSLGGAGQETQYF.

The chain is built from TRBV4-1 and TRBJ1-3; D ambiguous. The CDR3 runs to 12 residues. V shed 1 base and J shed 4 bases, with 2 bases lying between them. The germline V gene has CDR1 MGHRA and CDR2 YSYEKL. For the CDR3, the DNA is TGCGCCAGCAGCCAAGCAGGAAACACCATATATTTT. Amino acid sequence: CASSQAGNTIYF.

This clone has a handful of counts. The chain links TRBV10-1 to TRBJ2-2, with D hard to call. Trimming stripped 1 base from V and 1 base from J, with 4 bases between. This CDR3 comprises 14 residues. Germline CDR1 and CDR2: WNHNN and SYGVQD (reference sequence). CDR3 sequence reads: CASSEYQNTGELFF. CDR3 DNA sequence: TGCGCCAGCAGTGAGTATCAGAACACCGGGGAGCTGTTTTTT.

This chain joins TRBV4-1 and TRBJ1-3; possible D gene TRBD1, 5 bases. V lost 4 bases, J lost 4 bases, and 11 bases lay in between. Per the germline V gene, CDR1 is MGHRA and CDR2 is YSYEKL. CDR3 length: 14 amino acids. The CDR3 DNA reads as TGCGCCAGCAGCCCTGGGGGACTGGGAAACACCATATATTTT. Protein product: CASSPGGLGNTIYF.